This entry features one T cell receptor (beta chain) sequence. The data derive from a study of control samples from healthy donors and cancer patients. Germline assignment: CDR1 KGHSH and CDR2 LQKENI. This CDR3 spans 15 amino acids. The V segment lost 3 bases and the J segment 4 bases; nucleotides outside the gene matches: 6. TCRdb keeps only in-frame clones here, not all; method: immunoSEQ multiplex PCR. The sample yields about 180,000 clones, roughly nine tenths seen once. The sequenced sample was blood. The V call is TRBV18, the J call TRBJ2-1, with TRBD2 matching 7 bases. The clonotype originates from a man aged 30 to 45 in good health. The CDR3 here is CASSPPSGGYNEQFF. Here the CDR3 DNA reads TGTGCCAGCTCACCGCCTAGCGGCGGATACAATGAGCAGTTCTTC. Using reference TRBV18 and TRBJ2-1 for the parts outside the CDR3, the full variable domain is NAGVMQNPRHLVRRRGQEARLRCSPMKGHSHVYWYRQLPEEGLKFMVYLQKENIIDESGMPKERFSAEFPKEGPSILRIQQVVRGDSAAYFCASSPPSGGYNEQFFGPGTRLTVL.